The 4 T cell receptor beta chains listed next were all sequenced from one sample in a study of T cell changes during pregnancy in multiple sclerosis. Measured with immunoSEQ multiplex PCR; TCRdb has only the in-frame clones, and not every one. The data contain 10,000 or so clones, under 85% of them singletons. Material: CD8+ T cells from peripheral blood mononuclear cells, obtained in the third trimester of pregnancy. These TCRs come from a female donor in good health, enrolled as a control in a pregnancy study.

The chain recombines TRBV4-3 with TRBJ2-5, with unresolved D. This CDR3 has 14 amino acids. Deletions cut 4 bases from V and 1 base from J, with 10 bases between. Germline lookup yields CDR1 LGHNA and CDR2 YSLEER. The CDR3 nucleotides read TGCGCCAGCAGCCGCCGGGTCCTCCAAGAGACCCAGTACTTC. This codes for CASSRRVLQETQYF.

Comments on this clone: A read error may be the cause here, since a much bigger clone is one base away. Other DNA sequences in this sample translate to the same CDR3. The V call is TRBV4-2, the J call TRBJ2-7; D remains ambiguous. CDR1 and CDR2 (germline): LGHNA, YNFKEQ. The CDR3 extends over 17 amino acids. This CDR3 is CASSQSSAEQMIHEQYF. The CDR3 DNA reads TGTGCCAGCAGCCAAAGTTCTGCGGAACAAATGATACACGAGCAGTATTTC.

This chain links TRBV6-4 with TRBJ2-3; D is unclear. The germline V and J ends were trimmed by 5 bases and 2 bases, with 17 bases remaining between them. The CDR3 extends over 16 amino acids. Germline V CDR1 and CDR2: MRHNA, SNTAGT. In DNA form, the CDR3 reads TGTGCCAGCAGTCATACCCCTGGCGCGGACACAGATACGCAGTATTTT. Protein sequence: CASSHTPGADTDTQYF.

In nucleotides, the CDR3 is TGCGCCAGCAGCTTGGTCTCACAAGCGGGAGGTCCTCCCTACAATGAGCAGTTCTTC. Its translation is CASSLVSQAGGPPYNEQFF. This chain joins TRBV5-1 and TRBJ2-1; 9 bases agree with TRBD2. There are 19 residues in the CDR3. Germline CDR1 SGHRS, CDR2 YFSETQ. Trimming at V came to 0 bases and at J to 2 bases, leaving 12 bases not matched to a gene.